This T cell receptor beta chain was recovered during a study of cytomegalovirus exposure and HLA in healthy donors. This PCR relied on a set of 60 Vbeta primers and 13 Jbeta primers. This table comes from immunoSEQ multiplex PCR, and its TCRdb copy is limited to in-frame clones, with some not included. The table includes roughly 130,000 clones, approximately 69% detected once. The V gene's germline CDR1 is KGHSH and CDR2 LQKENI. The junction had 2 bases not matched to a gene; V was cut back by 3 bases and J by 1 base. The CDR3 is made up of 14 amino acids. This chain connects TRBV18 to TRBJ2-5, with TRBD1 matching over 7 bases. The receptor was isolated from a man between 35 and 55 years old in good health and CMV-seropositive. The source material was PBMCs. In DNA form, the CDR3 reads TGTGCCAGCTCACCGGGACAGCCCCAAGAGACCCAGTACTTC. This gives the protein CASSPGQPQETQYF.